The T cell receptor (beta chain) described here comes from a study of cytomegalovirus exposure and HLA in healthy donors. Study details: Among the roughly 380 donors who were genotyped, about 84% fell in the genetic ancestry cluster that is associated with self-reported Caucasian donors.

Study results and caveats: Cytomegalovirus association was listed for around 170 TCR beta chains.

Of note for this clone: Its antigen is not identified.

The donors comprised healthy bone marrow donors. The PCR had 60 Vbeta and 13 Jbeta primers. Assay: immunoSEQ multiplex PCR; the TCRdb copy retains only in-frame clones and omits some. The data contain 150,000 to 200,000 clones, around 76% of them singletons. The TCR originated in a man between 40 and 49 years old in good health and CMV-seronegative. Sequencing used PBMCs.

CDR3 DNA sequence: TGTGCCAGTCCGATCGGGGACAGGGAAGCTTTCTTT. As protein: CASPIGDREAFF. The chain uses TRBV27 and TRBJ1-1; 8 nucleotides match TRBD1. CDR3 length: 12 amino acids. V gave up 9 bases and J gave up 8 bases; unmatched junction bases: 8. Per the germline V gene, CDR1 is MNHEY and CDR2 is SMNVEV (reference sequence).